This paragraph reports one T cell receptor beta chain. This entry is derived from a study of blood T cell repertoires in COVID-19. Repertoires were generated with immunoSEQ multiplex PCR, while TCRdb's copy carries only in-frame clones and drops some. This sample carries 65,000 to 75,000 clones, 80% to 90% of them seen once, and the ten largest clones take approximately 15%. The CDR3 runs to 15 residues. V was clipped by 7 bases and J by 4 bases, with 19 bases between them. Germline loops: CDR1 MDHEN, CDR2 SYDVKM. The TCR was taken from an elderly man with acute or convalescent COVID-19. Sample: peripheral blood. This chain connects TRBV28 to TRBJ1-2; possibly TRBD1 for D (6 bases). CDR3 in DNA: TGTGCCAGCATTAATACAGGGTACCCTCTCTATGGCTACACCTTC. Translating gives CASINTGYPLYGYTF.